This TCR beta chain was profiled in a study of T cell responses to AZD1222 COVID-19 vaccine. Study details: Researchers grouped second doses given at about 4 or about 12 weeks into one pool. Whole-study results and caveats: At study baseline, merely several AZD1222 recipients were seropositive. Spike-specific TCR breadth and depth both grew after two AZD1222 doses. Sampling that yielded the repertoires occurred only after the peak T cell response.

Comment on this clone: Its antigen is as yet unknown.

Germline CDR1 reads SEHNR; CDR2 reads FQNEAQ (reference sequence). Trimming took 4 bases from V and 3 from J, leaving 10 bases between them. The CDR3 is made up of 14 amino acids. Clones were read by immunoSEQ multiplex PCR, and TCRdb kept only the in-frame ones, dropping some. The sample has about 98,000 clones; roughly 84% are singletons. The sample was peripheral blood, taken on day 0 of AZD1222 vaccination. The TCR was taken from an adult in good health. The chain recombines TRBV7-9 with TRBJ1-3, with D uncertain. The CDR3 DNA is TGTGCCAGCAGCTCACCGGAGGTTGGAAACACCATATATTTT. It translates to CASSSPEVGNTIYF.